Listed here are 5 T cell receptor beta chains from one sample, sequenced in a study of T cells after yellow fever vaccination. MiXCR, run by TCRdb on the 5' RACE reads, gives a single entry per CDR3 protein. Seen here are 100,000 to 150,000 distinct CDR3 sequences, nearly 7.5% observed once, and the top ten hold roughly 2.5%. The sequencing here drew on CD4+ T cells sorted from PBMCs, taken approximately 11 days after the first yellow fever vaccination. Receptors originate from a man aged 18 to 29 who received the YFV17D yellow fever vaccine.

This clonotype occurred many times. The chain's CDR3 is CASSSQGRDEQFF. Here the CDR3 DNA reads TGCGCCAGCAGCTCACAGGGAAGGGATGAGCAGTTCTTC. The chain is built from TRBV5-1 and TRBJ2-1, with a weak D call TRBD1 (6 bases). The CDR3 loop spans 13 amino acids. In germline, CDR1 is SGHRS, CDR2 YFSETQ. Trimming removed 3 bases at V and 8 bases at J, with 12 bases between.

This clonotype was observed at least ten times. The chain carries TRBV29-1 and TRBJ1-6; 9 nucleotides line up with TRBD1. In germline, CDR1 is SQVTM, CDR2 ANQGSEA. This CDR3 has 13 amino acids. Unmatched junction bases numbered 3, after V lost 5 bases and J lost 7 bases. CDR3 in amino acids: CSVRTGANSPLHF. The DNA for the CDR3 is TGCAGCGTTAGGACAGGGGCAAATTCACCCCTCCACTTT. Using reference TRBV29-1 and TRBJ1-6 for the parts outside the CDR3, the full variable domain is SAVISQKPSRDICQRGTSLTIQCQVDSQVTMMFWYRQQPGQSLTLIATANQGSEATYESGFVIDKFPISRPNLTFSTLTVSNMSPEDSSIYLCSVRTGANSPLHFGNGTRLTVT.

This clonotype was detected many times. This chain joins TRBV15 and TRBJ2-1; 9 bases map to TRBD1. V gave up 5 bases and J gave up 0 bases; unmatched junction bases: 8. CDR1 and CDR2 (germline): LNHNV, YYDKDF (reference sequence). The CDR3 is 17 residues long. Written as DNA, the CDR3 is TGTGCCACCAGCTCCAAGGGGGGACAGGGCTCCTACAATGAGCAGTTCTTC. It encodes CATSSKGGQGSYNEQFF.

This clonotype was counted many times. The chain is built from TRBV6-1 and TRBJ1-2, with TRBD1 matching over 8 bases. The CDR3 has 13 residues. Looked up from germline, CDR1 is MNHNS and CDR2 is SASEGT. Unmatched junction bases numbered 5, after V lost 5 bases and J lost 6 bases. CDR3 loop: CASSKGQVDGYTF. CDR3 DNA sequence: TGTGCCAGCAGTAAGGGACAGGTTGATGGCTACACCTTC.

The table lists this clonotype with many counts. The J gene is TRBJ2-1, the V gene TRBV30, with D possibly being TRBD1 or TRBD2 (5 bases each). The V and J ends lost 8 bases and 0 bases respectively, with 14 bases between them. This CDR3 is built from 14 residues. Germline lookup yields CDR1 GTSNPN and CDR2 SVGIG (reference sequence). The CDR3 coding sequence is TGTGCCGGGGTACAGGACTCCTCCTACAATGAGCAGTTCTTC. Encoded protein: CAGVQDSSYNEQFF.